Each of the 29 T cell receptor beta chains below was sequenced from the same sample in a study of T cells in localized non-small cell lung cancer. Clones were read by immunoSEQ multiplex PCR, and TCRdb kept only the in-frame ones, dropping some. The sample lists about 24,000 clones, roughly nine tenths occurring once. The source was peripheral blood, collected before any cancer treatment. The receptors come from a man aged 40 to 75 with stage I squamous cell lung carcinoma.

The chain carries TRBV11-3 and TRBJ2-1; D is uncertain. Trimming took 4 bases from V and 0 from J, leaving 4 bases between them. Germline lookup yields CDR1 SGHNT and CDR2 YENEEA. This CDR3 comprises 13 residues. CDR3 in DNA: TGTGCCAGCAGCTCCAGCTCCTACAATGAGCAGTTCTTC. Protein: CASSSSSYNEQFF.

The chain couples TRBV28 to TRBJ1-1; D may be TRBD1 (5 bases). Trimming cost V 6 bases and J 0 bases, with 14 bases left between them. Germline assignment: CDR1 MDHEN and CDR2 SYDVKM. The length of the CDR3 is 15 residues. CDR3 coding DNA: TGTGCCAGCAGAAACCGGGGGACCATGAACACTGAAGCTTTCTTT. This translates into CASRNRGTMNTEAFF. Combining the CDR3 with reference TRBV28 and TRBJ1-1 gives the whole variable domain DVKVTQSSRYLVKRTGEKVFLECVQDMDHENMFWYRQDPGLGLRLIYFSYDVKMKEKGDIPEGYSVSREKKERFSLILESASTNQTSMYLCASRNRGTMNTEAFFGQGTRLTVV.

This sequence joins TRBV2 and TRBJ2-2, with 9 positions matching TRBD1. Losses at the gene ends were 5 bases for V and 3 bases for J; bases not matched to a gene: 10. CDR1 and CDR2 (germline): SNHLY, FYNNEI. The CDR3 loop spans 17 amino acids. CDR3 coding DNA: TGTGCCAGCAGTACCTATCGGACAGGGGAGGACACCGGGGAGCTGTTTTTT. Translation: CASSTYRTGEDTGELFF.

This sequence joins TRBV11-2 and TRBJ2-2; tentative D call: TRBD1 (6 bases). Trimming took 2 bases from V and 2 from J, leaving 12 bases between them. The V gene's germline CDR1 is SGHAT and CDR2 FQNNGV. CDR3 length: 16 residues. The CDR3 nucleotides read TGTGCCAGCAGCTTATTACAGGGAGTAAACACCGGGGAGCTGTTTTTT. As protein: CASSLLQGVNTGELFF.

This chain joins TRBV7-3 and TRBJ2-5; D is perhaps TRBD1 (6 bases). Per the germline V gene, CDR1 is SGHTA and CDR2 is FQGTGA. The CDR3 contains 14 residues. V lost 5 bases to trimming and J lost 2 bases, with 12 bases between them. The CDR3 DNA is TGTGCCAGCAGCCCGGAACAGGGACAAGAGACCCAGTACTTC. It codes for CASSPEQGQETQYF. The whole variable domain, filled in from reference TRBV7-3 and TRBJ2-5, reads GAGVSQTPSNKVTEKGKYVELRCDPISGHTALYWYRQSLGQGPEFLIYFQGTGAADDSGLPNDRFFAVRPEGSVSTLKIQRTERGDSAVYLCASSPEQGQETQYFGPGTRLLVL.

As DNA, the CDR3 is TGTGCCATTTCGAAGGGGGGTTCCTACAATGAGCAGTTCTTC. It yields the protein CAISKGGSYNEQFF. This chain uses TRBV6-1 with TRBJ2-1; D assignment may be TRBD1 or TRBD2 (6 bases each). Germline CDR1 reads MNHNS; CDR2 reads SASEGT. With 10 bases removed from V and 1 base from J, the gap between germline ends came to 14 bases. The CDR3 loop spans 14 amino acids.

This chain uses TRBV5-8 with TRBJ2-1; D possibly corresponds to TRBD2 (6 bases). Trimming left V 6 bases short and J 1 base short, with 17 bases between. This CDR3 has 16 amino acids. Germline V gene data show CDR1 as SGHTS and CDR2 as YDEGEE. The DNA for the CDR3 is TGTGCCAGCACCCCTTTTGGGGGGTATTCCTACAATGAGCAGTTCTTC. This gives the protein CASTPFGGYSYNEQFF.

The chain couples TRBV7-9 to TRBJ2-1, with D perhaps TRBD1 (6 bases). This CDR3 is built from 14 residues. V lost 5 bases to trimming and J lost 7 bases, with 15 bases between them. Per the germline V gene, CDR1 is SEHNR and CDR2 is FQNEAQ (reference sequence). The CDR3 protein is CASSPSTGGNEQFF. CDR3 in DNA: TGTGCCAGCAGCCCCTCGACAGGTGGAAATGAGCAGTTCTTC. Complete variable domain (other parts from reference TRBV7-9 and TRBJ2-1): DTGVSQNPRHKITKRGQNVTFRCDPISEHNRLYWYRQTLGQGPEFLTYFQNEAQLEKSRLLSDRFSAERPKGSFSTLEIQRTEQGDSAMYLCASSPSTGGNEQFFGPGTRLTVL.

The CDR3 nucleotides are TGTGCCAGTAGTATCTCGGCGGACGTCTCTGGAAACACCATATATTTT. Amino acids: CASSISADVSGNTIYF. The J gene is TRBJ1-3, the V gene TRBV19; no firm D call. Germline CDR1 and CDR2: LNHDA and SQIVND (reference sequence). V gave up 3 bases and J gave up 0 bases, with 12 bases separating them. This CDR3 comprises 16 residues.

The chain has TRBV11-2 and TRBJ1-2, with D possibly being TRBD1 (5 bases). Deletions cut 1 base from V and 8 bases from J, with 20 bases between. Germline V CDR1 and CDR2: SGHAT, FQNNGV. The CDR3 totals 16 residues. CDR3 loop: CASSLVGGQPKRGYTF. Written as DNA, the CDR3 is TGTGCCAGCAGCTTAGTGGGCGGACAACCTAAGCGGGGCTACACCTTC.

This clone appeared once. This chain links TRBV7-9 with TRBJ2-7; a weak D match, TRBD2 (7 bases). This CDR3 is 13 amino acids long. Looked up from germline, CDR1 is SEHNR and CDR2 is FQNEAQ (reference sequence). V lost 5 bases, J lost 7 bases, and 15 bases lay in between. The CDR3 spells CASSIGGAREQYF. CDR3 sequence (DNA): TGTGCCAGCAGCATAGGGGGGGCGAGAGAGCAGTACTTC.

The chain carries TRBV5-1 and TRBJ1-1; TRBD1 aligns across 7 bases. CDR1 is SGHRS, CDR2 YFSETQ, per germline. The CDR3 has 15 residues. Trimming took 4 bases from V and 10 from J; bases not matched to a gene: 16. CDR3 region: CASSQDEGGAELAFF. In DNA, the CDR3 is TGCGCCAGCAGCCAAGACGAAGGGGGCGCGGAGTTAGCTTTCTTT.

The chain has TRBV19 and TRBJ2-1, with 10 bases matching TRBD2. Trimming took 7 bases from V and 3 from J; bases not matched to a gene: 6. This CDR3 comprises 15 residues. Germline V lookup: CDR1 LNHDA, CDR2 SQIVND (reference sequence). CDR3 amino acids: CASTPSGGGYNEQFF. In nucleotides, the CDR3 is TGTGCCAGTACCCCAAGCGGGGGGGGCTACAATGAGCAGTTCTTC.

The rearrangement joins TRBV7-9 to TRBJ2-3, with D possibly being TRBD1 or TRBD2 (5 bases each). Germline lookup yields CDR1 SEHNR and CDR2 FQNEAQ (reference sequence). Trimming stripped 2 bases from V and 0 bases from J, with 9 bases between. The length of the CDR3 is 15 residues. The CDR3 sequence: CASSLRGRSTDTQYF. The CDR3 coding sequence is TGTGCCAGCAGCTTACGGGGCAGAAGCACAGATACGCAGTATTTT.

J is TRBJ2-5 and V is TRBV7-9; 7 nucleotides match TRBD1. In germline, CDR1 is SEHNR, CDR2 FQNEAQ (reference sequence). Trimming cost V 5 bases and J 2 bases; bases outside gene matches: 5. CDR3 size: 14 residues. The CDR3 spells CASSPRDSQETQYF. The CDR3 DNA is TGTGCCAGCAGCCCGAGGGACAGTCAAGAGACCCAGTACTTC.

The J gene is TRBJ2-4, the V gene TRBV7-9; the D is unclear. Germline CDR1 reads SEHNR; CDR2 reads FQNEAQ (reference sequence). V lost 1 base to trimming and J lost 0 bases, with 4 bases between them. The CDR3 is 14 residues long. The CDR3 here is CASSLGVAKNIQYF. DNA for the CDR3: TGTGCCAGCAGCTTAGGTGTAGCCAAAAACATTCAGTACTTC.

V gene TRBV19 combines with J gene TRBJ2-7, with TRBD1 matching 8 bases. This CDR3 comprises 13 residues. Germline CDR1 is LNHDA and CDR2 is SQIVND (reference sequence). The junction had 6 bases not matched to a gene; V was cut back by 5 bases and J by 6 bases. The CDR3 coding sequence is TGTGCCAGTAGTGCGGACAGGGTTCTCGAGCAGTACTTC. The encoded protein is CASSADRVLEQYF. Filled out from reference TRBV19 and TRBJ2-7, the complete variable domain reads DGGITQSPKYLFRKEGQNVTLSCEQNLNHDAMYWYRQDPGQGLRLIYYSQIVNDFQKGDIAEGYSVSREKKESFPLTVTSAQKNPTAFYLCASSADRVLEQYFGPGTRLTVT.

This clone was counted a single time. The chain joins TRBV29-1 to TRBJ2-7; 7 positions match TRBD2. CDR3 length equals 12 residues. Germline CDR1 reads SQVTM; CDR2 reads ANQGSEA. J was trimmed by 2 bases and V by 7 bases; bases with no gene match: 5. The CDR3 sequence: CSATSATYEQYF. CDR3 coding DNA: TGCAGCGCAACTAGCGCAACCTACGAGCAGTACTTC.

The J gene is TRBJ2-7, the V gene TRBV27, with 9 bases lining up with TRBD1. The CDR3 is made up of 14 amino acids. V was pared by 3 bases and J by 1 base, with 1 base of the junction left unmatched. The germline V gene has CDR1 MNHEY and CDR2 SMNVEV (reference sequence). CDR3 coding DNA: TGTGCCAGCAGTTTCGGACAGGGGTCCTACGAGCAGTACTTC. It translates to CASSFGQGSYEQYF.

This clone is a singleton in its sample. The CDR3 protein is CASSIRGGANEQFF. CDR3 DNA sequence: TGTGCCAGTAGTATCCGCGGGGGGGCGAATGAGCAGTTCTTC. The chain joins TRBV19 to TRBJ2-1; 9 bases fit TRBD2. This CDR3 has 14 residues. V lost 3 bases to trimming and J lost 7 bases; unmatched junction nucleotides: 4. Germline CDR1 is LNHDA and CDR2 is SQIVND (reference sequence).

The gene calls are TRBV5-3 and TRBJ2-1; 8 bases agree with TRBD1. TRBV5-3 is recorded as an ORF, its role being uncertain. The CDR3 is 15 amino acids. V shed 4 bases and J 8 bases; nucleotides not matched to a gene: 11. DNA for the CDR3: TGTGCCAGAAGCCACCGGGACAGGCTTGGAGATGAGCAGTTCTTC. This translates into CARSHRDRLGDEQFF.

Here the CDR3 reads CASSESGTGDIYGYTF. The CDR3 DNA follows: TGTGCCAGCAGCGAATCCGGGACAGGGGATATCTATGGCTACACCTTC. The chain links TRBV7-9 to TRBJ1-2, with 10 bases matching TRBD1. The germline V gene encodes CDR1 SEHNR and CDR2 FQNEAQ (reference sequence). Unmatched junction bases numbered 10, after V lost 5 bases and J lost 4 bases. The CDR3 loop spans 16 amino acids.

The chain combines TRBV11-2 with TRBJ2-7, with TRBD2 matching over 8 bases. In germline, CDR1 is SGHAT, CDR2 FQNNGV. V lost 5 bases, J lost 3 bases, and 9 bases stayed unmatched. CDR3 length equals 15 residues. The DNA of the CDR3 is TGTGCCAGCAGCCTTAGCGGGGCCGCGAACTACGAGCAGTACTTC. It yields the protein CASSLSGAANYEQYF. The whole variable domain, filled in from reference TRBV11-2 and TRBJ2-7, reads EAGVAQSPRYKIIEKRQSVAFWCNPISGHATLYWYQQILGQGPKLLIQFQNNGVVDDSQLPKDRFSAERLKGVDSTLKIQPAKLEDSAVYLCASSLSGAANYEQYFGPGTRLTVT.

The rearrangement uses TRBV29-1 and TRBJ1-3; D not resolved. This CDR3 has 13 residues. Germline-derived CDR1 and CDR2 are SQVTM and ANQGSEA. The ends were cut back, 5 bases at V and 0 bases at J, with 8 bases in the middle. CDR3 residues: CSVTRGSGNTIYF. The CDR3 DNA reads TGCAGCGTTACCCGGGGCTCTGGAAACACCATATATTTT.

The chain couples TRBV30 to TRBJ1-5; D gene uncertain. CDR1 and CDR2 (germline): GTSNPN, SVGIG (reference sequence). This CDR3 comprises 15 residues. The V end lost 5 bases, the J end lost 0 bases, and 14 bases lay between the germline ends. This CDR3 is CAWAGGRNSNQPQHF. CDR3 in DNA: TGTGCCTGGGCTGGAGGGAGAAATAGCAATCAGCCCCAGCATTTT.

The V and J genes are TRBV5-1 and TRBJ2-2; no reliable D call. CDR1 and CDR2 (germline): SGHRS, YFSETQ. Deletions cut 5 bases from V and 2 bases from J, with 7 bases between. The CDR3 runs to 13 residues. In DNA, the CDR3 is TGCGCCAGCAGGGGATCAAACACCGGGGAGCTGTTTTTT. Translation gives CASRGSNTGELFF.

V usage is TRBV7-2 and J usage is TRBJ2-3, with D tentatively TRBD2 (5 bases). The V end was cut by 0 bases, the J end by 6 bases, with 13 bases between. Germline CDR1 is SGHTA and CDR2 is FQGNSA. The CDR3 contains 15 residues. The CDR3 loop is CASSLAGGRRDTQYF. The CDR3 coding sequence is TGTGCCAGCAGCTTAGCTGGTGGGCGGAGGGATACGCAGTATTTT.

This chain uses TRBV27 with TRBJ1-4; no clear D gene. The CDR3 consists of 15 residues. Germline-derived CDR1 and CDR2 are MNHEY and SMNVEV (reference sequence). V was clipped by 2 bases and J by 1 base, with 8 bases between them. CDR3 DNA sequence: TGTGCCAGCAGTTTAAGGTGGAGAACTAATGAAAAACTGTTTTTT. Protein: CASSLRWRTNEKLFF. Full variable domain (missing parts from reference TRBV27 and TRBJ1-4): EAQVTQNPRYLITVTGKKLTVTCSQNMNHEYMSWYRQDPGLGLRQIYYSMNVEVTDKGDVPEGYKVSRKEKRNFPLILESPSPNQTSLYFCASSLRWRTNEKLFFGSGTQLSVL.

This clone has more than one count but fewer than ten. The CDR3 loop is CATATQLAGLGYTF. CDR3 DNA sequence: TGTGCCACCGCAACCCAATTAGCGGGGTTGGGCTACACCTTC. The rearrangement uses TRBV19 and TRBJ1-2; D gene unclear. CDR1 is LNHDA, CDR2 SQIVND, per germline (reference sequence). The CDR3 loop spans 14 amino acids. With 10 bases removed from V and 8 bases from J, the gap between germline ends came to 23 bases.